These 10 T cell receptor beta chains were all obtained from the same sample, sequenced in a study of blood T cell repertoires in COVID-19. The assay was immunoSEQ multiplex PCR, and TCRdb's table has in-frame clones only and misses some. The sample consists of a few hundred thousand clones, 86% of them appearing once. Source material: peripheral blood. The source of these receptors is a man aged 45-60 years with acute or convalescent COVID-19.

V gene TRBV28 combines with J gene TRBJ2-7; weak D call: TRBD2 (6 bases). Germline lookup yields CDR1 MDHEN and CDR2 SYDVKM. The V end lost 8 bases, the J end lost 3 bases, and 17 bases lay between the germline ends. This CDR3 has 14 residues. The CDR3 coding sequence is TGTGCCAGCCGGGCGGGGACCTATTACTACGAGCAGTACTTC. It specifies CASRAGTYYYEQYF.

There are a few counts of this clone. This sequence joins TRBV6-6 and TRBJ1-4; TRBD1 matches 9 bases. Germline-derived CDR1 and CDR2 are MNHNY and SVGAGI (reference sequence). V lost 4 bases to trimming and J lost 5 bases; unmatched junction nucleotides: 2. The CDR3 consists of 14 residues. CDR3 loop: CASSSGQGNEKLFF. CDR3 nucleotides: TGTGCCAGCAGTTCCGGACAGGGGAATGAAAAACTGTTTTTT.

The CDR3 is CATSDADRGYGYTF. The CDR3 DNA is TGTGCCACCAGTGACGCAGACAGGGGGTATGGCTACACCTTC. V is TRBV24-1 and J is TRBJ1-2; 9 bases match TRBD1. The ends lost 4 bases at V and 5 bases at J; junction bases unmatched: 4. The CDR3 is 14 residues long. Germline CDR1 is KGHDR and CDR2 is SFDVKD.

The chain carries TRBV6-5 and TRBJ2-7; the match to TRBD1 covers 7 bases. From germline, CDR1 is MNHEY and CDR2 SVGAGI. The V gene end was trimmed by 6 bases and the J gene end by 6 bases; junction bases not matched to a gene: 8. CDR3 length: 13 residues. CDR3 protein: CASRPRQGREQYF. The CDR3 coding sequence is TGTGCCAGCAGGCCTCGACAGGGTCGCGAGCAGTACTTC.

The gene calls are TRBV5-1 and TRBJ2-6, with D unresolved. The V end lost 0 bases, the J end lost 2 bases, and 3 bases lay between the germline ends. CDR3 length: 14 amino acids. The germline V gene has CDR1 SGHRS and CDR2 YFSETQ. In DNA, the CDR3 is TGCGCCAGCAGCTTGGCCGCTGGGGCCAACGTCCTGACTTTC. Protein sequence: CASSLAAGANVLTF.

In its sample, this clone was seen once. This sequence joins TRBV5-6 and TRBJ2-7, with a tentative D call TRBD2 (5 bases). Trimming cost V 4 bases and J 3 bases, with 5 bases left between them. This CDR3 is built from 11 residues. Germline CDR1 reads SGHDT; CDR2 reads YYEEEE. CDR3 residues: CASSEGYEQYF. The DNA for the CDR3 is TGTGCCAGCAGCGAGGGCTACGAGCAGTACTTC.

The rearrangement joins TRBV12-3 or TRBV12-4 to TRBJ2-1, with D tentatively TRBD1 (6 bases). The CDR3 runs to 13 residues. The V and J ends lost 6 bases and 4 bases respectively, with 10 bases between them. Written as DNA, the CDR3 is TGTGCCAGCAGCCCAGACAGGTACAATGAGCAGTTCTTC. Its translation is CASSPDRYNEQFF.

The V call is TRBV18, the J call TRBJ2-1, with D possibly being TRBD2 (5 bases). Trimming shortened V by 0 bases and J by 2 bases, and 8 bases separated the two germline ends. CDR1 is KGHSH, CDR2 LQKENI, per germline. The CDR3 loop spans 15 amino acids. The CDR3: CASSPPTGTYNEQFF. The DNA for the CDR3 is TGTGCCAGCTCACCACCGACGGGGACCTACAATGAGCAGTTCTTC.

The chain recombines TRBV11-2 with TRBJ2-1; 8 nucleotides agree with TRBD1. The germline CDR1 and CDR2 sequences are SGHAT and FQNNGV. Trimming at V came to 6 bases and at J to 4 bases, leaving 8 bases not matched to a gene. CDR3 length: 15 amino acids. CDR3 loop: CASSTGGLGYNEQFF. CDR3 nucleotide sequence: TGTGCCAGCAGTACAGGGGGTCTAGGATACAATGAGCAGTTCTTC.

V usage is TRBV3-1 (or the pseudogene TRBV3-2) and J usage is TRBJ1-4, with TRBD1 identical over 10 bases. This CDR3 is 16 amino acids long. The germline gives CDR1 LGHDT, CDR2 YNNKEL (reference sequence). V was pared by 4 bases and J by 8 bases, with 10 bases of the junction left unmatched. The CDR3 spells CASSRPWGTGVEKLFF. Written as DNA, the CDR3 is TGTGCCAGCAGCCGCCCGTGGGGGACAGGGGTCGAAAAACTGTTTTTT.